The sequence of this T cell receptor (beta chain) was determined in a study of identical twins. This clonotype has more than one count but fewer than ten. One entry per CDR3 protein results from TCRdb running MiXCR on the 5' RACE reads. The sample includes about 890,000 distinct CDR3 sequences, 10% to 15% of them seen just once. The same specimen was also included in a second study, on yellow fever vaccine responses in identical twins.

Sequencing was done on a sample of PBMCs. This receptor was taken from a woman younger than 30 in good health.

For the CDR3, the DNA is TGCGCCAGCAGCACCCCTAACAATGAGCAGTTCTTC. Its translation: CASSTPNNEQFF. The rearrangement joins TRBV5-1 to TRBJ2-1; D uncertain. The CDR3 totals 12 residues. CDR1 and CDR2 (germline): SGHRS, YFSETQ. V gave up 4 bases and J gave up 5 bases, with 7 bases separating them.